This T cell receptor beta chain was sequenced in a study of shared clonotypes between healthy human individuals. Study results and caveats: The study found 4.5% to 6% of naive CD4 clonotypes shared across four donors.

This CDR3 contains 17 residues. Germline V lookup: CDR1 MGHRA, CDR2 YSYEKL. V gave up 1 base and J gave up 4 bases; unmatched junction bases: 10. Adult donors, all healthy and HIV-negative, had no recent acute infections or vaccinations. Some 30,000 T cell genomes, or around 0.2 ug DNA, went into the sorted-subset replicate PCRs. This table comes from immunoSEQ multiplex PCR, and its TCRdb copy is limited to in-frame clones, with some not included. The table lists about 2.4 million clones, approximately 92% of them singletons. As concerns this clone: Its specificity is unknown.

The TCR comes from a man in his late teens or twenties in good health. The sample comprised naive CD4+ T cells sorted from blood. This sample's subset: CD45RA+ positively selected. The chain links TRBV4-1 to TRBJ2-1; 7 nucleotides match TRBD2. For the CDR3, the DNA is TGCGCCAGCAGCCAAGGTAGAGGGAGGGTTCTTTACAATGAGCAGTTCTTC. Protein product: CASSQGRGRVLYNEQFF.